These T cell receptor beta chains were read from a single sample in a study of shared clonotypes between healthy human individuals. TCRdb's copy holds only in-frame clones and misses some; the assay was immunoSEQ multiplex PCR. Of under 2.5 million clones in the sample, roughly 90% were seen once. The sample taken for sequencing was naive CD4+ T cells from PBMCs. These receptors all stem from a man aged 18 to 30 in good health. Some clones in this sample may be carry-over from other donors' samples. Both conserved end residues are part of each CDR3. A D gene is named only where the DNA matches it firmly. Size values are once, few and many counts, or a class for expanded clones, and some rows have none.

DNA: TGTGCCAGCAGTTTAGCAGGGGGCGCGGGCACTGAAGCTTTCTTT
CDR3: CASSLAGGAGTEAFF
V: TRBV28
size: -
J: TRBJ1-1
D: TRBD1

DNA: TGTGCCAGCAGCAGACAGGGGAAGAACACTGAAGCTTTCTTT
CDR3: CASSRQGKNTEAFF
V: TRBV7-9
size: -
J: TRBJ1-1
D: TRBD1

DNA: TGTGCCAGCAGCTTCTTTCGGGGTCGCGGTCTAGGAAACACCATATATTTT
CDR3: CASSFFRGRGLGNTIYF
V: TRBV5-4
size: -
J: TRBJ1-3
D: -

DNA: TGTGCCAGCAGACACGGGACTAGCATTTACAATGAGCAGTTCTTC
CDR3: CASRHGTSIYNEQFF
V: TRBV6-6
size: -
J: TRBJ2-1
D: TRBD2

DNA: TGCGCCAGCAGCTCCGGGGGCTTTGCAACTAATGAAAAACTGTTTTTT
CDR3: CASSSGGFATNEKLFF
V: TRBV5-1
size: -
J: TRBJ1-4
D: -

DNA: TGTGCCAGCAGTCAAGACCGGGACAGGGGGCTCTACGAGCAGTACTTC
CDR3: CASSQDRDRGLYEQYF
V: TRBV27
size: -
J: TRBJ2-7
D: TRBD1

DNA: TGTGCCTGGAGTAGCGGCCTTCGGGATACGCAGTATTTT
CDR3: CAWSSGLRDTQYF
V: TRBV30
size: -
J: TRBJ2-3
D: -

DNA: TGTGCCAGCAGTTACTCGAGCCGACAGCCCCAGCATTTT
CDR3: CASSYSSRQPQHF
V: TRBV6-6
size: -
J: TRBJ1-5
D: -

DNA: TGTGCCAGCAGCTTCGGGGGCAAGTCCTATGAGCAGTACTTC
CDR3: CASSFGGKSYEQYF
V: TRBV7-2
size: once
J: TRBJ2-7
D: -

DNA: TGCGCCAGCAGCTTGGAAGTACGTAGCGGGAGGACTCTTAGGGAGCAGTACTTC
CDR3: CASSLEVRSGRTLREQYF
V: TRBV5-1
size: -
J: TRBJ2-7
D: TRBD2

DNA: TGTGCCAGCAGACCCCTTGGGACAGGGGGAAAGTACGAGCAGTACTTC
CDR3: CASRPLGTGGKYEQYF
V: TRBV25-1
size: -
J: TRBJ2-7
D: TRBD1

DNA: TGCGCCAGCAGCGCCGGGGCCCACACAGATACGCAGTATTTT
CDR3: CASSAGAHTDTQYF
V: TRBV5-1
size: -
J: TRBJ2-3
D: -

DNA: TGTGCCAGCAGCGAGAGGGGAGGTGGAGATACGCAGTATTTT
CDR3: CASSERGGGDTQYF
V: TRBV9
size: once
J: TRBJ2-3
D: -

DNA: TGTGCCAGCAGTTACTCAGGGGGCGCCCCCTACAATGAGCAGTTCTTC
CDR3: CASSYSGGAPYNEQFF
V: TRBV6-5
size: -
J: TRBJ2-1
D: TRBD1

DNA: TGTGCCAGCAGTTTGGTCAGGGGGGGGAACACTGAAGCTTTCTTT
CDR3: CASSLVRGGNTEAFF
V: TRBV28
size: -
J: TRBJ1-1
D: TRBD1

DNA: TGTGCCAGCAGTTCCGGGACAGGGGGCGCGAATCAGCCCCAGCATTTT
CDR3: CASSSGTGGANQPQHF
V: TRBV27
size: -
J: TRBJ1-5
D: TRBD1

DNA: TGTGCCAGCTCACCCGCCGAACGCGGGATTAACACTGAAGCTTTCTTT
CDR3: CASSPAERGINTEAFF
V: TRBV18
size: -
J: TRBJ1-1
D: -